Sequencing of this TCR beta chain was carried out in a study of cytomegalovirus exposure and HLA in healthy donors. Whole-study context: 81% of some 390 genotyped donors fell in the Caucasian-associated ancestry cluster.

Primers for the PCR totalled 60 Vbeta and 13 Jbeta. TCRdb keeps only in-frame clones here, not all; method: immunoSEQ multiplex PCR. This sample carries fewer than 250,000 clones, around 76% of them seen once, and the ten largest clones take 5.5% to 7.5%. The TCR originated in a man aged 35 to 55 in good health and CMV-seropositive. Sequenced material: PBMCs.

Written as DNA, the CDR3 is TGTGCCAGCAGCCTTGACAGAACCCGTGGCTACACCTTC. This sequence encodes CASSLDRTRGYTF. The chain carries TRBV11-2 and TRBJ1-2; tentative D call: TRBD1 (5 bases). Trimming took off 5 bases at V and 7 bases at J, with 14 bases between the two ends. Germline-derived CDR1 and CDR2 are SGHAT and FQNNGV. There are 13 residues in the CDR3. Filled out from reference TRBV11-2 and TRBJ1-2, the complete variable domain reads EAGVAQSPRYKIIEKRQSVAFWCNPISGHATLYWYQQILGQGPKLLIQFQNNGVVDDSQLPKDRFSAERLKGVDSTLKIQPAKLEDSAVYLCASSLDRTRGYTFGSGTRLTVV.